This T cell receptor (beta chain) came from a study of T cells in Graves' hyperthyroidism and ophthalmopathy. In the study overall: Prior to any treatment, at the point of initial diagnosis, peripheral blood was collected.

Regions amplified from RNA transcripts were the TCR beta CDR3 regions. HTBI primers were the set used in a first-round RT-PCR of the TCR CDR3. MiXCR, applied by TCRdb to the multiplex PCR reads, yields one record per CDR3 protein. The table lists about 400,000 distinct CDR3 sequences, about 25% of them singletons. CDR1 and CDR2 from the germline V gene are MDHEN and SYDVKM. The CDR3 totals 14 residues. Trimming took off 3 bases at V and 1 base at J, with 9 bases between the two ends. This clonotype was detected many times. Its antigen remains unknown. Study conclusions and caveats: Among thyroid clonotypes expanded above 0.001, most also appeared in blood.

Graves' hyperthyroidism was deemed stable absent ophthalmopathy progression within 18 months. The hyperthyroidism was newly diagnosed and had lasted under 2 months; the patients were aged 18 to 65. The sequenced sample was blood. This clonotype was obtained from a man aged 45-65 years with Graves' hyperthyroidism. V is TRBV28 and J is TRBJ1-1; D unresolved. This CDR3 is CASSLAGRNTEAFF. CDR3 nucleotides: TGTGCCAGCAGTTTGGCAGGAAGGAACACTGAAGCTTTCTTT.